The 2 T cell receptor beta chains given below trace back to one sample, sequenced in a study of preoperative IRX-2 immunotherapy in early breast cancer (dated by TCRdb to between 2018 and 2021). Per the publication, the treatment or condition label means: preoperative locoregional IRX-2 cytokine immunotherapy. Library generation was performed with the immunoSEQ multiplex PCR assay. The immuneACCESS repertoire file appears here via TCRdb, limited to in-frame rearrangements. These files lack a portion of the clones; in checked studies, under half of the deficit traces to unresolved V genes, and the cause of the others is not known. Present in this sample are 20,000 to 30,000 clones, roughly nine tenths of which were seen just once. The ten top clones hold roughly 9% of the sample. This specimen was tumor tissue, taken after IRX-2 immunotherapy. The origin of the receptors is a human donor with breast cancer.

The rearrangement links TRBV5-6 to TRBJ2-3; D might be TRBD1 (6 bases). Per the germline V gene, CDR1 is SGHDT and CDR2 is YYEEEE. CDR3 length: 14 residues. V was pared by 2 bases and J by 6 bases, with 13 bases between. The CDR3 coding sequence is TGTGCCAGCAGCTTCAGCAGGGGATGGGATACGCAGTATTTT. This encodes CASSFSRGWDTQYF.

This sequence joins TRBV6-4 and TRBJ2-1; D unresolved. Trimming left V 3 bases short and J 9 bases short, with 12 bases between. Germline-derived CDR1 and CDR2 are MRHNA and SNTAGT. The CDR3 totals 13 residues. CDR3 region: CASSDSSFAEQFF. The CDR3 DNA is TGTGCCAGCAGTGATAGTAGCTTCGCTGAGCAGTTCTTC.